The rows below give T cell receptor beta chains drawn from one sample of a study of blood T cell repertoires in COVID-19. Clones were read by immunoSEQ multiplex PCR, and TCRdb kept only the in-frame ones, dropping some. The data show tens of thousands of clones, with about 86% seen just once and around 28% held by the top ten. Sequenced sample: peripheral blood. All receptors derive from a human donor in a cohort sampled during active COVID-19. Both conserved end residues are part of each CDR3. The D gene is left open where the match is weak. Clone size is stated in some rows and not others, as once, few, many or a class when expanded.

>NA|TRBD2|TRBV6-2/TRBV6-3|TRBJ2-1
CASSYSGLAGGGEQFF
TGTGCCAGCAGTTACTCGGGACTAGCGGGGGGTGGTGAGCAGTTCTTC
>NA|TRBD1|TRBV5-1|TRBJ1-2
CASSLGPVQGNYGYTF
TGCGCCAGCAGCTTGGGGCCCGTACAGGGGAACTATGGCTACACCTTC
>NA|NA|TRBV12-3/TRBV12-4|TRBJ1-1
CASSFRNTEAFF
TGTGCCAGCAGTTTTAGGAACACTGAAGCTTTCTTT
>NA|TRBD2|TRBV9|TRBJ2-1
CASSGSSGGAGNEQFF
TGTGCCAGCAGCGGATCTAGCGGGGGGGCTGGCAATGAGCAGTTCTTC
>NA|TRBD2|TRBV4-1|TRBJ2-2
CASSQVTYTLAGVTGELFF
TGCGCCAGCAGCCAAGTCACGTATACGCTAGCGGGGGTCACCGGGGAGCTGTTTTTT
>NA|NA|TRBV4-1|TRBJ2-7
CASSQVGGYEQYF
TGCGCCAGCAGCCAAGTGGGAGGCTACGAGCAGTACTTC
>NA|NA|TRBV12-3/TRBV12-4|TRBJ2-2
CASSSTGTGELFF
TGTGCCAGCAGCTCAACAGGCACCGGGGAGCTGTTTTTT
>NA|TRBD1|TRBV20-1|TRBJ2-5
CSASGRGRWETQYF
TGCAGTGCTAGTGGAAGGGGGCGGTGGGAGACCCAGTACTTC
>NA|NA|TRBV28|TRBJ2-7
CASSLSQGLLEQYF
TGTGCCAGCAGTTTAAGCCAGGGGCTACTAGAGCAGTACTTC
>NA|TRBD2|TRBV5-4|TRBJ2-7
CASSSSLAGAYEQYF
TGTGCCAGCAGCTCCTCACTAGCGGGTGCCTACGAGCAGTACTTC
>NA|NA|TRBV6-5|TRBJ2-3
CASRRVDADTQYF
TGTGCCAGCAGGAGGGTCGACGCAGATACGCAGTATTTT
>few|NA|TRBV25-1|TRBJ1-2
CASSEQRAGGGYTF
TGTGCCAGCAGTGAGCAGCGGGCTGGTGGTGGCTACACCTTC
>NA|NA|TRBV28|TRBJ2-1
CASRLPGISNEQFF
TGTGCCAGCAGGTTACCAGGGATCTCCAATGAGCAGTTCTTC
>NA|NA|TRBV28|TRBJ2-5
CASSRGHQAETQYF
TGTGCCAGCAGTCGAGGACACCAAGCGGAGACCCAGTACTTC
>NA|NA|TRBV10-3|TRBJ2-5
CAISESNRKETQYF
TGTGCCATCAGTGAGTCGAACAGGAAGGAGACCCAGTACTTC
>NA|TRBD1|TRBV27|TRBJ1-5
CASSFTGTGNQPQHF
TGTGCCAGCAGTTTCACCGGGACAGGGAATCAGCCCCAGCATTTT
>once|NA|TRBV20-1|TRBJ1-2
CSASKGQGYTF
TGCAGTGCTTCCAAGGGGCAGGGCTACACCTTC
>NA|NA|TRBV11-3|TRBJ2-3
CASSLGPTDTQYF
TGTGCCAGCAGCTTAGGGCCCACAGATACGCAGTATTTT